This T cell receptor beta chain originates from a study of Ad26.COV2.S vaccination and SARS-CoV-2 variants. Regarding treatment: some 20 received Ad26.COV2.S at low or high dose, single or two shots; roughly five received placebo; per-sample allocation not given. All samples were drawn on day 63, counting from the first vaccine or placebo injection. Germline V CDR1 and CDR2: SGHRS, YFSETQ. The CDR3 sequence is 14 residues long. V was clipped by 2 bases and J by 4 bases, with 9 bases between them. The method was immunoSEQ multiplex PCR; TCRdb's version includes in-frame clones alone and lacks a portion of them. The sample comprises approximately 420,000 clones, approximately 86% of which are singletons, and about 3.6% rests with the top ten.

The chain carries TRBV5-1 and TRBJ1-4; D is possibly TRBD1 (6 bases). The receptor was isolated from a person aged 18-60 years who received the Ad26.COV2.S COVID-19 vaccine or a placebo. The sequencing here drew on peripheral blood, taken in a trial of Ad26.COV2.S vaccine versus placebo. In DNA form, the CDR3 reads TGCGCCAGCAGCTTTTCACAGGGTAATGAAAAACTGTTTTTT. It specifies CASSFSQGNEKLFF.